One and the same sample provided the 21 T cell receptor beta chains below, sequenced in a study of T cell responses to AZD1222 COVID-19 vaccine (dated by TCRdb to 2020 to 2022). Receptor libraries were prepared by the immunoSEQ multiplex PCR assay. The immuneACCESS repertoire file appears here via TCRdb, limited to in-frame rearrangements. These files lack a portion of the clones; in checked studies, under half of the deficit traces to unresolved V genes, and the cause of the others is not known. The sample includes about 150,000 clones, with approximately 90% observed a single time. Of the sample, 3.1% is held by the ten largest clones. The label giving this sample's time point can be read as: baseline before first vaccination. The sequenced sample was peripheral blood, obtained on day 0 of AZD1222 vaccination. The origin of the receptors is an adult in good health.

V usage is TRBV2 and J usage is TRBJ1-4; D remains unclear. The germline V gene encodes CDR1 SNHLY and CDR2 FYNNEI. CDR3 length: 15 residues. Between the trimmed V and J ends, which lost 6 bases and 2 bases, there was a span of 13 bases. DNA for the CDR3: TGTGCCAGCAGACTACGGACGGGTACTAATGAAAAACTGTTTTTT. It codes for CASRLRTGTNEKLFF.

This sequence joins TRBV2 and TRBJ1-6; TRBD1 is a possible D gene (5 bases). Germline values: CDR1 SNHLY, CDR2 FYNNEI. V lost 5 bases and J 8 bases, leaving 19 bases between the germline ends. The CDR3 runs to 16 residues. The CDR3 reads CASSPEGAGLHSPLHF. The CDR3 region has the DNA TGTGCCAGCAGTCCAGAAGGGGCAGGGTTGCATTCACCCCTCCACTTT. Variable domain in full (rest from reference TRBV2 and TRBJ1-6): EPEVTQTPSHQVTQMGQEVILRCVPISNHLYFYWYRQILGQKVEFLVSFYNNEISEKSEIFDDQFSVERPDGSNFTLKIRSTKLEDSAMYFCASSPEGAGLHSPLHFGNGTRLTVT.

The V and J genes are TRBV6-2 or TRBV6-3 and TRBJ1-5, with D tentatively TRBD1 (6 bases). In germline, CDR1 is MNHEY, CDR2 SVGEGT. The ends were cut back, 5 bases at V and 5 bases at J, with 22 bases in the middle. CDR3 size: 17 residues. The chain's CDR3 is CASSRPLQGGKDQPQHF. CDR3 bases: TGTGCCAGCAGTAGACCACTACAGGGAGGTAAGGATCAGCCCCAGCATTTT.

The V gene is TRBV18, the J gene TRBJ1-1, with TRBD1 identical over 8 bases. This CDR3 comprises 17 residues. The trim removed 0 bases at V and 3 bases at J, leaving 9 bases unmatched. From germline, CDR1 is KGHSH and CDR2 LQKENI. This CDR3 is CASSPPTGGPSDTEAFF. For the CDR3, the DNA is TGTGCCAGCTCACCACCCACAGGGGGTCCTTCCGACACTGAAGCTTTCTTT.

This clone has only a few counts. The chain couples TRBV29-1 to TRBJ1-1; a possible D gene is TRBD1 (5 bases). V was trimmed by 6 bases and J by 5 bases, leaving 16 bases between them. Per germline, CDR1 SQVTM and CDR2 ANQGSEA. The CDR3 totals 13 residues. The DNA of the CDR3 is TGCAGCGTCGACGGGGGATCGAGGACTGAAGCTTTCTTT. Protein: CSVDGGSRTEAFF.

A single count supports this clone. J is TRBJ1-4 and V is TRBV5-1; the match to TRBD1 covers 8 bases. In germline, CDR1 is SGHRS, CDR2 YFSETQ. V trimming: 0 bases; J trimming: 6 bases; junction bases outside the gene matches: 1. The CDR3 consists of 14 residues. CDR3 amino acids: CASSLDRGDEKLFF. CDR3 nucleotide sequence: TGCGCCAGCAGCTTGGACAGGGGGGATGAAAAACTGTTTTTT.

The rearrangement uses TRBV7-9 and TRBJ2-5; perhaps TRBD1 as D (5 bases). Germline V gene sequence: CDR1 SEHNR, CDR2 FQNEAQ (reference sequence). With 8 bases removed from V and 4 bases from J, the gap between germline ends came to 14 bases. The CDR3 has 13 amino acids. As DNA, the CDR3 is TGTGCCAGCGGTGGGGCGGATAGAGAGACCCAGTACTTC. This translates into CASGGADRETQYF.

The rearrangement joins TRBV7-2 to TRBJ2-1, with D possibly called TRBD1 or TRBD2 (6 bases each). V was trimmed by 3 bases and J by 8 bases, leaving 14 bases between them. The V gene's germline CDR1 is SGHTA and CDR2 FQGNSA. The CDR3 has 14 amino acids. The CDR3 spells CASSFSRGPYEQFF. The CDR3, as DNA: TGTGCCAGCAGCTTCTCCCGGGGGCCCTATGAGCAGTTCTTC.

The chain joins TRBV5-1 to TRBJ1-6; 7 bases map to TRBD1. The CDR3 sequence is 16 residues long. Germline values: CDR1 SGHRS, CDR2 YFSETQ. J was trimmed by 10 bases and V by 1 base; bases with no gene match: 11. CDR3 in amino acids: CASSLRGPGTESPLHF. CDR3 DNA sequence: TGCGCCAGCAGCTTGCGGGGTCCCGGGACAGAATCACCCCTCCACTTT. Drawing the rest from reference TRBV5-1 and TRBJ1-6, the complete variable domain is KAGVTQTPRYLIKTRGQQVTLSCSPISGHRSVSWYQQTPGQGLQFLFEYFSETQRNKGNFPGRFSGRQFSNSRSEMNVSTLELGDSALYLCASSLRGPGTESPLHFGNGTRLTVT.

This rearrangement joins TRBV20-1 to TRBJ2-7; D call uncertain. This CDR3 spans 14 amino acids. Germline CDR1 and CDR2: DFQATT and SNEGSKA (reference sequence). Trimming took off 3 bases at V and 5 bases at J, with 17 bases between the two ends. The CDR3 sequence is CSASVPGRANEQYF. DNA of the CDR3: TGCAGTGCTAGTGTCCCTGGACGCGCCAACGAGCAGTACTTC.

This chain uses TRBV7-2 with TRBJ2-1, with D tentatively TRBD2 (5 bases). In germline, CDR1 is SGHTA, CDR2 FQGNSA. CDR3 length: 18 residues. With 2 bases removed from V and 8 bases from J, the gap between germline ends came to 25 bases. CDR3 region: CASSLFGEFEQQRDEQFF. The CDR3 nucleotides read TGTGCCAGCAGCTTATTCGGGGAATTCGAACAACAGAGGGATGAGCAGTTCTTC.

This chain links TRBV5-4 with TRBJ2-7; a possible D gene is TRBD1 (6 bases). V was clipped by 6 bases and J by 1 base, with 11 bases between them. The CDR3 extends over 13 amino acids. CDR1 and CDR2 from the germline V gene are SGHNT and YYREEE (reference sequence). CDR3 residues: CASTIQGSYEQYF. CDR3 bases: TGTGCCAGCACCATACAGGGTTCCTACGAGCAGTACTTC.

This rearrangement joins TRBV5-6 to TRBJ2-7; 7 bases line up with TRBD2. The CDR3 covers 15 residues. With V trimmed by 3 bases and J by 7 bases, 13 bases remained unmatched. Germline loops: CDR1 SGHDT, CDR2 YYEEEE. CDR3 residues: CASSSWGGPSGEQYF. The CDR3 bases are TGTGCCAGCAGCTCCTGGGGGGGTCCATCTGGAGAGCAGTACTTC.

V is TRBV28 and J is TRBJ1-6; 7 bases map to TRBD1. CDR1 MDHEN and CDR2 SYDVKM come from the germline V gene. The CDR3 loop spans 15 amino acids. J gave up 6 bases and V 5 bases, and 7 bases lay outside the gene matches. This chain's CDR3 is CASSLQGGGNSPLHF. Written as DNA, the CDR3 is TGTGCCAGCAGTCTCCAAGGGGGCGGTAATTCACCCCTCCACTTT.

The chain joins TRBV7-2 to TRBJ2-7; 8 bases are a match to TRBD2. V shed 3 bases and J 4 bases; nucleotides not matched to a gene: 8. The CDR3 length is 15 residues. Germline V gene data show CDR1 as SGHTA and CDR2 as FQGNSA. The CDR3 spells CASSFPLRGGYEQYF. The CDR3 nucleotides are TGTGCCAGCAGCTTCCCTCTACGGGGGGGATACGAGCAGTACTTC.

This clone was detected only a few times. Here the CDR3 reads CASSASSYNSPLHF. The DNA of the CDR3 is TGTGCCAGCAGCGCCAGCTCCTATAATTCACCCCTCCACTTT. The chain combines TRBV11-2 with TRBJ1-6; D is unresolved. The CDR3 runs to 14 residues. CDR1 SGHAT and CDR2 FQNNGV come from the germline V gene. The V end was cut by 5 bases, the J end by 0 bases, with 5 bases between.

The V and J genes are TRBV7-9 and TRBJ2-1; TRBD1 might be the D (5 bases). CDR1 and CDR2 (germline): SEHNR, FQNEAQ (reference sequence). There are 14 residues in the CDR3. V was cut by 10 bases and J by 4 bases, with 17 bases left in between. CDR3 in amino acids: CATKRDSLYNEQFF. CDR3 DNA: TGTGCCACCAAGCGAGACAGTCTGTACAATGAGCAGTTCTTC. The full variable domain, its missing parts supplied by reference TRBV7-9 and TRBJ2-1, is DTGVSQNPRHKITKRGQNVTFRCDPISEHNRLYWYRQTLGQGPEFLTYFQNEAQLEKSRLLSDRFSAERPKGSFSTLEIQRTEQGDSAMYLCATKRDSLYNEQFFGPGTRLTVL.

V is TRBV9 and J is TRBJ2-7, with 9 bases aligning to TRBD2. This CDR3 has 14 amino acids. V dropped 4 bases and J dropped 3; count of bases not matched to a gene: 5. Germline values: CDR1 SGDLS, CDR2 YYNGEE. CDR3 loop: CASSPTAGGYEQYF. CDR3 in DNA: TGTGCCAGCAGCCCAACAGCGGGGGGCTACGAGCAGTACTTC. Variable domain in full (rest from reference TRBV9 and TRBJ2-7): DSGVTQTPKHLITATGQRVTLRCSPRSGDLSVYWYQQSLDQGLQFLIQYYNGEERAKGNILERFSAQQFPDLHSELNLSSLELGDSALYFCASSPTAGGYEQYFGPGTRLTVT.

The CDR3 loop is CASSSTGGARSNQPQHF. In DNA, the CDR3 is TGTGCCAGCTCATCGACAGGGGGCGCCAGGAGCAATCAGCCCCAGCATTTT. The chain is built from TRBV18 and TRBJ1-5, with 10 bases identical to TRBD1. The CDR3 consists of 17 residues. V was clipped by 5 bases and J by 1 base; unmatched bases: 8. Germline V CDR1 and CDR2: KGHSH, LQKENI. The full variable domain, its missing parts supplied by reference TRBV18 and TRBJ1-5, is NAGVMQNPRHLVRRRGQEARLRCSPMKGHSHVYWYRQLPEEGLKFMVYLQKENIIDESGMPKERFSAEFPKEGPSILRIQQVVRGDSAAYFCASSSTGGARSNQPQHFGDGTRLSIL.

The chain carries TRBV6-4 and TRBJ1-6, with D possibly being TRBD1 (6 bases). Germline CDR1 and CDR2: MRHNA and SNTAGT. Trimming left V 0 bases short and J 5 bases short, with 11 bases between. The CDR3 covers 16 residues. CDR3 bases: TGTGCCAGCAGTGACTCCTGGACAGAAAATAATTCACCCCTCCACTTT. It yields the protein CASSDSWTENNSPLHF.

This chain links TRBV29-1 with TRBJ2-7; TRBD1 might be the D (6 bases). The CDR3 contains 12 residues. V lost 4 bases and J 3 bases, leaving 10 bases between the germline ends. Germline loops: CDR1 SQVTM, CDR2 ANQGSEA. CDR3 in amino acids: CSVVLQGYEQYF. Written as DNA, the CDR3 is TGCAGCGTTGTACTACAGGGCTACGAGCAGTACTTC.